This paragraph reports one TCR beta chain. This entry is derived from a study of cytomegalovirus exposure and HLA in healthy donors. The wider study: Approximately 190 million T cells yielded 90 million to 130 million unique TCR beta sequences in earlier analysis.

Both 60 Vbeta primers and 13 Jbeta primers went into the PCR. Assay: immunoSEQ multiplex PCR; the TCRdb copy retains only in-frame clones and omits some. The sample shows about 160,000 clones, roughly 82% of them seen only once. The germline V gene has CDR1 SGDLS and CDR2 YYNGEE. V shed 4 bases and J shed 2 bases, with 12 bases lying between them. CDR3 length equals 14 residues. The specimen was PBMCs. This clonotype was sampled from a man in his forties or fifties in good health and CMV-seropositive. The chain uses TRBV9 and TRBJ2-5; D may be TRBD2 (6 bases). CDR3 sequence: CASSLSGGQETQYF. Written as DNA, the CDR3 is TGTGCCAGCAGCCTTAGTGGGGGGCAAGAGACCCAGTACTTC.